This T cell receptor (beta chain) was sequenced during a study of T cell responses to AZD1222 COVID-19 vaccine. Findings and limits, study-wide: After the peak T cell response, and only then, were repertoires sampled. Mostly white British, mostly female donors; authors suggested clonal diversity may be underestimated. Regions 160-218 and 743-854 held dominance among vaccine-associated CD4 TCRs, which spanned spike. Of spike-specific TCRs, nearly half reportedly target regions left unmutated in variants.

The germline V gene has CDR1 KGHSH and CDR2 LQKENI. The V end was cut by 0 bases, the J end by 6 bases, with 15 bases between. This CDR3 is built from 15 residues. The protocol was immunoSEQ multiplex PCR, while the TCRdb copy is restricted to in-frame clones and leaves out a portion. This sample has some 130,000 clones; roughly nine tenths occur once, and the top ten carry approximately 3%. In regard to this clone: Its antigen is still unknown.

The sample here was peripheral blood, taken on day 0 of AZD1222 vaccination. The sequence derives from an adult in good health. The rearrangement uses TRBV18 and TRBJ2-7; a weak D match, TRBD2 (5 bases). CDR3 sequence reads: CASSPPGLVGSEQYF. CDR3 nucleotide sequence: TGTGCCAGCTCACCACCAGGACTGGTTGGTTCCGAGCAGTACTTC. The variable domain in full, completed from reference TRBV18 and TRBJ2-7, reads NAGVMQNPRHLVRRRGQEARLRCSPMKGHSHVYWYRQLPEEGLKFMVYLQKENIIDESGMPKERFSAEFPKEGPSILRIQQVVRGDSAAYFCASSPPGLVGSEQYFGPGTRLTVT.